This T cell receptor (beta chain) came from a study of identifying expanded T cells in peripheral blood. The CDR3 has 16 amino acids. Trimming removed 7 bases at V and 3 bases at J, with 18 bases between. Per germline, CDR1 SGHNT and CDR2 YENEEA. Profiled with immunoSEQ multiplex PCR; TCRdb holds only in-frame clones, not every one. The table includes 95,000 or so clones, more than 75% detected once. Sequencing was done on a sample of blood. J is TRBJ2-2 and V is TRBV11-3; tentatively, D is TRBD1 (6 bases). The TCR was taken from a person between 18 and 69 years old in good health. The CDR3 bases are TGTGCCAGCACCCAAGTAATTTGGACAGACACCGGGGAGCTGTTTTTT. Its protein is CASTQVIWTDTGELFF. The full variable domain, completed using reference TRBV11-3 and TRBJ2-2, is EAGVVQSPRYKIIEKKQPVAFWCNPISGHNTLYWYLQNLGQGPELLIRYENEEAVDDSQLPKDRFSAERLKGVDSTLKIQPAELGDSAVYLCASTQVIWTDTGELFFGEGSRLTVL.